A selection of T cell receptor beta chains follows, all from one sample in a study of blood T cell repertoires in COVID-19. Profiled with immunoSEQ multiplex PCR; TCRdb holds only in-frame clones, not every one. The profile shows 140,000 to 150,000 clones, roughly 89% of them singletons. The sample comprised peripheral blood. These receptors were collected from a woman in her 50s with active or convalescent COVID-19. Each CDR3 is given with its conserved first and last residue. Each record gives: J gene, V gene, D gene, CDR3 protein. D genes are given only for firm matches.

>TRBJ2-1|TRBV5-1|TRBD1
CASSPTGGNEQFF
>TRBJ2-5|TRBV5-1|TRBD2
CASSPGTSLQTQYF
>TRBJ2-1|TRBV30|.
CAWSVGQSINEQFF
>TRBJ1-2|TRBV3-1/TRBV3-2|.
CASSQEGTVGYTF
>TRBJ2-7|TRBV18|TRBD1
CASSLQGQGAEQYF
>TRBJ2-3|TRBV4-2|TRBD2
CASSLRLAGSTDTQYF
>TRBJ1-5|TRBV19|.
CASSEDRRGSNQPQHF
>TRBJ2-1|TRBV7-9|.
CASSPGPGRHISYNEQFF
>TRBJ1-1|TRBV18|TRBD1
CASSPGTGDINTEAFF
>TRBJ1-1|TRBV29-1|TRBD1
CSVPDRLNTEAFF
>TRBJ2-3|TRBV18|.
CASSPLASADTQYF
>TRBJ2-3|TRBV14|TRBD2
CASSRLGESREVPDTQYF
>TRBJ1-5|TRBV7-2|.
CASSWGGRVGNQPQHF
>TRBJ1-5|TRBV28|.
CASSFSRQRQPQHF
>TRBJ2-3|TRBV29-1|TRBD2
CSVGGSADTQYF
>TRBJ2-7|TRBV4-2|.
CASSQEKAFEQYF
>TRBJ2-3|TRBV3-1/TRBV3-2|.
CASSLLGGVGTDTQYF
>TRBJ1-1|TRBV18|TRBD1
CASSPDRVNTEAFF
>TRBJ1-2|TRBV3-1/TRBV3-2|.
CASSQEPRSNYGYTF
>TRBJ1-5|TRBV6-5|.
CASSYRRGGNQPQHF
>TRBJ1-6|TRBV13|.
CASSVARWGQGSPLHF
>TRBJ2-1|TRBV11-3|TRBD1
CASSPRTGGYNEQFF
>TRBJ1-6|TRBV4-1|.
CASSHLLGVENSPLHF
>TRBJ2-3|TRBV7-3|TRBD1
CASSLNPGQGSTDTQYF
>TRBJ1-3|TRBV5-8|.
CASSLTRRGNTIYF
>TRBJ1-2|TRBV29-1|.
CSVGRGVNYGYTF
>TRBJ2-5|TRBV7-2|.
CASSSPSGGFSETQYF
>TRBJ1-1|TRBV29-1|TRBD1
CSVDRVTEAFF
>TRBJ1-5|TRBV7-9|TRBD1
CASSSSDRVSNQPQHF
>TRBJ2-5|TRBV6-5|TRBD1
CASSEGAGQETQYF
>TRBJ2-7|TRBV20-1|TRBD1
CSAIDPGTGEYEQYF
>TRBJ1-1|TRBV7-3|TRBD1
CASSPTGGGGTEAFF
>TRBJ1-6|TRBV7-3|.
CASSLNGLAKNSPLHF
>TRBJ2-7|TRBV30|.
CAWRGPSYEQYF
>TRBJ2-7|TRBV9|.
CASSVGGTVTYEQYF
>TRBJ2-1|TRBV7-6|TRBD1
CASSMGQGEYNEQFF
>TRBJ1-6|TRBV27|.
CASSRQLIYNSPLHF
>TRBJ2-6|TRBV6-5|.
CASSDAAGGANVLTF
>TRBJ1-2|TRBV30|TRBD1
CAWSRGQGANYGYTF
>TRBJ1-1|TRBV7-3|.
CASSPQGGGETEAFF
>TRBJ2-7|TRBV6-6|.
CASSYFGVEQYF
>TRBJ2-2|TRBV30|TRBD2
CAWMGRDGKNTGELFF
>TRBJ2-3|TRBV6-5|TRBD1
CASRRQGSTDTQYF